Following are 27 T cell receptor beta chains from one sample sequenced in a study of spatial heterogeneity in lung cancer. From the 5' RACE reads, TCRdb called clonotypes with MiXCR, one entry per CDR3 protein. Here the sample spans 40,000 to 45,000 distinct CDR3 sequences, roughly an eighth being singletons. As for time point: sample taken at primary tumor resection. The material was PBMCs, obtained at surgery. The receptor source for this set is a male donor with early-stage non-small cell lung cancer.

This clonotype was seen a handful of times. This chain links TRBV5-1 with TRBJ2-7; perhaps TRBD2 as D (6 bases). Trimming took 4 bases from V and 5 from J, leaving 19 bases between them. The CDR3 is made up of 15 amino acids. Germline CDR1 SGHRS, CDR2 YFSETQ. The CDR3 protein is CASSTTVDTSHEQYF. CDR3 DNA sequence: TGCGCCAGCAGCACAACTGTGGACACTAGCCACGAGCAGTACTTC.

This clonotype was observed many times. The V and J genes are TRBV12-3 or TRBV12-4 and TRBJ1-4; 8 nucleotides match TRBD1. V lost 5 bases and J lost 3; bases outside the gene matches: 2. The CDR3 length is 14 residues. CDR3 sequence (DNA): TGTGCCAGCAGTACAGGGGGTGCTAATGAAAAACTGTTTTTT. It yields the protein CASSTGGANEKLFF.

This clonotype has only a few counts. This chain uses TRBV25-1 with TRBJ2-1; D is perhaps TRBD2 (6 bases). Germline V gene sequence: CDR1 MGHDK, CDR2 SYGVNS. The germline V and J ends were trimmed by 3 bases and 12 bases, with 6 bases remaining between them. The CDR3 covers 10 residues. CDR3 nucleotide sequence: TGTGCCAGCAGTGAGACTAGGCAGTTCTTC. Translated: CASSETRQFF.

V usage is TRBV9 and J usage is TRBJ2-2; the D gene is possibly TRBD2 (5 bases). Trimming took 4 bases from V and 5 from J, leaving 18 bases between them. The V gene's germline CDR1 is SGDLS and CDR2 YYNGEE. CDR3 length: 16 amino acids. The CDR3 protein is CASSPRGSEATGELFF. Here the CDR3 DNA reads TGTGCCAGCAGCCCCCGAGGTAGCGAGGCAACCGGGGAGCTGTTTTTT.

This clonotype has ten or more counts. The chain combines TRBV5-6 with TRBJ2-2; D is unclear. Germline-derived CDR1 and CDR2 are SGHDT and YYEEEE. The V gene lost 2 bases and the J gene lost 8 bases, with 10 bases spanning the gap. The CDR3 contains 13 residues. The CDR3 sequence: CASSFGLLGELFF. CDR3 bases: TGTGCCAGCAGCTTCGGCTTACTGGGGGAGCTGTTTTTT.

The gene calls are TRBV15 and TRBJ2-3, with 9 bases fitting TRBD1. CDR3 length: 19 amino acids. The V gene's germline CDR1 is LNHNV and CDR2 YYDKDF (reference sequence). With 3 bases clipped from V and 4 bases from J, the junction kept 17 bases outside the gene matches. This CDR3 reads CATSSGQLGQGQEADTQYF. The CDR3 DNA sequence: TGTGCCACCAGCAGTGGGCAGCTGGGACAGGGACAAGAAGCAGATACGCAGTATTTT.

This clonotype was observed a few times. DNA for the CDR3: TGTGCCAGCAGCTTCTTGGCGGGACATGAGCAGTTCTTC. Its protein product is CASSFLAGHEQFF. This sequence joins TRBV7-2 and TRBJ2-1, with a tentative D call TRBD2 (6 bases). The CDR3 spans 13 residues. Trimming took off 3 bases at V and 8 bases at J, with 11 bases between the two ends. Germline assignment: CDR1 SGHTA and CDR2 FQGNSA.

This clonotype came up a few times. In DNA form, the CDR3 reads TGCGCCAGCAGCCTAAGGGTTGGAGACTATGGCTACACCTTC. It translates to CASSLRVGDYGYTF. V usage is TRBV5-1 and J usage is TRBJ1-2; D is undetermined. Germline V gene data show CDR1 as SGHRS and CDR2 as YFSETQ. V was cut by 4 bases and J by 3 bases, with 13 bases left in between. The CDR3 consists of 14 residues.

This clonotype was seen many times. V and J are TRBV27 and TRBJ2-6, with TRBD1 matching over 7 bases. V shed 10 bases and J 0 bases; nucleotides not matched to a gene: 9. The CDR3 is 16 amino acids. Germline V CDR1 and CDR2: MNHEY, SMNVEV (reference sequence). CDR3 bases: TGTGCCACCCGACAGGGACCCCTCTCTGGGGCCAACGTCCTGACTTTC. The encoded protein is CATRQGPLSGANVLTF. The full variable domain, its missing parts supplied by reference TRBV27 and TRBJ2-6, is EAQVTQNPRYLITVTGKKLTVTCSQNMNHEYMSWYRQDPGLGLRQIYYSMNVEVTDKGDVPEGYKVSRKEKRNFPLILESPSPNQTSLYFCATRQGPLSGANVLTFGAGSRLTVL.

This clonotype was found a few times. This rearrangement joins TRBV30 to TRBJ2-1, with D possibly TRBD1 on 6 matching bases. V shed 0 bases and J shed 4 bases, with 10 bases lying between them. This CDR3 region has 14 residues. Germline V CDR1 and CDR2: GTSNPN, SVGIG (reference sequence). The CDR3 bases are TGTGCCTGGAGTGTGCAGGGGCCTTACAATGAGCAGTTCTTC. It translates to CAWSVQGPYNEQFF.

This clonotype turned up a few times. This rearrangement joins TRBV5-1 to TRBJ2-5, with D unclear. CDR1 is SGHRS and CDR2 is YFSETQ in the germline V gene. The V end lost 4 bases, the J end lost 7 bases, and 11 bases lay between the germline ends. This CDR3 is built from 12 residues. CDR3 amino acids: CASSPEVGTQYF. DNA of the CDR3: TGCGCCAGCAGCCCCGAAGTCGGGACCCAGTACTTC.

The chain employs TRBV2 and TRBJ2-7; D remains unclear. Germline V lookup: CDR1 SNHLY, CDR2 FYNNEI. Trimming cost V 4 bases and J 2 bases, with 6 bases left between them. This CDR3 spans 12 amino acids. The CDR3: CASSGQPYEQYF. The DNA of the CDR3 is TGTGCCAGCAGTGGCCAGCCCTACGAGCAGTACTTC.

The chain is built from TRBV7-9 and TRBJ2-3; 12 bases are shared with TRBD2. Germline CDR1 and CDR2: SEHNR and FQNEAQ (reference sequence). This CDR3 contains 14 residues. J was trimmed by 8 bases and V by 5 bases; bases with no gene match: 5. CDR3 residues: CASSRLAGAGTQYF. DNA of the CDR3: TGTGCCAGCAGCAGACTAGCGGGAGCCGGTACGCAGTATTTT.

The genes are TRBV6-2 or TRBV6-3 and TRBJ2-7; 10 bases match TRBD1. The J segment lost 6 bases and the V segment lost 5 bases, leaving 7 bases of the junction unmatched. The CDR3 is made up of 14 amino acids. The germline gives CDR1 MNHEY, CDR2 SVGEGT. The CDR3 bases are TGTGCCAGCAGTACTCCGGGACAGGGGCGCGAGCAGTACTTC. Its protein is CASSTPGQGREQYF.

At least ten counts were recorded for this clonotype. The chain joins TRBV6-1 to TRBJ2-5; 9 bases fit TRBD2. The CDR3 covers 16 residues. The V segment lost 5 bases and the J segment 2 bases; nucleotides outside the gene matches: 9. CDR1 MNHNS and CDR2 SASEGT come from the germline V gene. The CDR3: CASSSPGLAFQETQYF. In DNA form, the CDR3 reads TGTGCCAGCAGTAGTCCGGGACTAGCATTTCAAGAGACCCAGTACTTC.

There are many counts of this clonotype. The chain has TRBV7-2 and TRBJ2-1; no definite D call. The CDR3 spans 15 residues. Germline CDR1 and CDR2: SGHTA and FQGNSA. V was clipped by 7 bases and J by 0 bases, with 13 bases between them. The CDR3 sequence: CASTPLGSSYNEQFF. The CDR3 coding sequence is TGTGCCAGCACCCCTCTCGGCAGCTCCTACAATGAGCAGTTCTTC.

The V gene is TRBV29-1, the J gene TRBJ1-5; TRBD1 is a possible D gene (5 bases). This CDR3 region has 13 residues. The germline V and J ends were trimmed by 6 bases and 5 bases, with 14 bases remaining between them. The germline CDR1 and CDR2 sequences are SQVTM and ANQGSEA. CDR3 loop: CSVQSGRDQPQHF. CDR3 nucleotide sequence: TGCAGCGTCCAATCAGGGAGAGATCAGCCCCAGCATTTT.

The V gene is TRBV2, the J gene TRBJ1-6; D remains unclear. CDR3 length: 13 residues. V lost 6 bases to trimming and J lost 8 bases, with 11 bases between them. Germline CDR1 reads SNHLY; CDR2 reads FYNNEI. The CDR3 sequence is CASRDALDSPLHF. CDR3 DNA: TGTGCCAGCAGAGATGCACTGGATTCACCCCTCCACTTT.

This clonotype was detected only a few times. The rearrangement links TRBV20-1 to TRBJ1-1; D possibly corresponds to TRBD1 (5 bases). Looked up from germline, CDR1 is DFQATT and CDR2 is SNEGSKA (reference sequence). The CDR3 has 14 amino acids. The CDR3 DNA is TGCAGCCCCGCCCAAGGGGCGCGGATCACTGAAGCTTTCTTT. This encodes CSPAQGARITEAFF.

The chain has TRBV4-1 and TRBJ1-5; D is unclear. V was shortened by 2 bases and J by 0 bases, with 8 bases between the two germline ends. The CDR3 runs to 15 residues. Germline V lookup: CDR1 MGHRA, CDR2 YSYEKL. CDR3 residues: CASSQRRDSNQPQHF. In nucleotides, the CDR3 is TGCGCCAGCAGCCAAAGGAGAGATAGCAATCAGCCCCAGCATTTT.

The J gene is TRBJ2-1, the V gene TRBV19; TRBD2 aligns across 10 bases. CDR1 and CDR2 (germline): LNHDA, SQIVND (reference sequence). With 7 bases clipped from V and 3 bases from J, the junction kept 6 bases outside the gene matches. The CDR3 runs 15 residues. CDR3 sequence (DNA): TGTGCCAGTAACGATCTAGCGGGGGACTACAATGAGCAGTTCTTC. This translates into CASNDLAGDYNEQFF.

This clonotype was recorded only once. The rearrangement joins TRBV5-1 to TRBJ1-6; D not resolved. CDR3 length equals 14 residues. Trimming left V 0 bases short and J 6 bases short, with 7 bases between. The V gene's germline CDR1 is SGHRS and CDR2 YFSETQ. The CDR3 protein is CASSLGDCNSPLHF. The CDR3 region has the DNA TGCGCCAGCAGCTTGGGGGATTGTAATTCACCCCTCCACTTT.

The chain links TRBV5-1 to TRBJ2-2, with a tentative D call TRBD1 (6 bases). The CDR3 runs to 15 residues. V lost 2 bases and J 1 base, leaving 9 bases between the germline ends. Looked up from germline, CDR1 is SGHRS and CDR2 is YFSETQ. CDR3 nucleotide sequence: TGCGCCAGCAGCTTCAGGGGTTGGAACACCGGGGAGCTGTTTTTT. It translates to CASSFRGWNTGELFF.

This chain uses TRBV5-1 with TRBJ2-1, with 12 bases that match TRBD1. The germline V gene encodes CDR1 SGHRS and CDR2 YFSETQ. J gave up 9 bases and V 4 bases, and 5 bases lay outside the gene matches. CDR3 length equals 14 residues. CDR3: CASSQGTGGAEQFF. The CDR3 DNA reads as TGCGCCAGCAGCCAAGGGACAGGGGGCGCTGAGCAGTTCTTC.

This clonotype was observed a handful of times. V usage is TRBV3-1 and J usage is TRBJ1-1; no clear D. V shed 0 bases and J shed 1 base, with 6 bases lying between them. The germline CDR1 and CDR2 sequences are LGHDT and YNNKEL (reference sequence). The CDR3 contains 14 residues. CDR3 residues: CASSQDIRNTEAFF. CDR3 in DNA: TGTGCCAGCAGCCAAGATATCAGGAACACTGAAGCTTTCTTT.

This rearrangement joins TRBV12-3 or TRBV12-4 to TRBJ1-1; D call uncertain. The V end was cut by 6 bases, the J end by 5 bases, with 13 bases between. This CDR3 is built from 13 residues. The CDR3 reads CASRPSPETEAFF. The CDR3 bases are TGTGCCAGCAGGCCGAGCCCCGAGACTGAAGCTTTCTTT.

J is TRBJ1-2 and V is TRBV4-3; 7 positions match TRBD1. The CDR3 has 15 amino acids. V dropped 4 bases and J dropped 2; count of bases not matched to a gene: 7. Germline V gene data show CDR1 as LGHNA and CDR2 as YSLEER. The CDR3 region has the DNA TGCGCCAGCAGCCGATTAACAGGGGCGAACTATGGCTACACCTTC. Translation: CASSRLTGANYGYTF.